These 22 T cell receptor beta chains originate from one sample sequenced in a study of CD8+CD57+ T cells in acquired aplastic anemia. Previously, flow cytometry had revealed CD8+CD57+ cell expansion in the patients chosen for sequencing. Template material for TCR beta VDJ and CDR3 profiling consisted of genomic DNA. Via MiXCR, TCRdb re-called the reads, giving one row per CDR3 protein. The table has roughly 190,000 distinct CDR3 sequences, nearly 50% seen once; the top ten hold 8% to 10%. The sequencing sample was made of sorted CD4+, CD8+, or CD8+CD57+ T cells (not recorded which) from PBMCs. These receptors came from a human donor with aplastic anemia.

This clonotype was found many times. The V gene is TRBV20-1, the J gene TRBJ2-5, with TRBD2 identical over 7 bases. The CDR3 spans 13 residues. V lost 0 bases to trimming and J lost 14 bases; unmatched junction nucleotides: 12. Germline V gives CDR1 DFQATT, CDR2 SNEGSKA (reference sequence). The CDR3 DNA follows: TGCAGTGCTAGAGATAGAACTAGCGAGAGGTGTTACTTC. It yields the protein CSARDRTSERCYF.

V and J are TRBV6-2 or TRBV6-3 and TRBJ2-1; 7 positions match TRBD2. The germline gives CDR1 MNHEY, CDR2 SVGEGT. The CDR3 covers 14 residues. Germline trimming cut 7 bases from V and 4 bases from J; bases unmatched to any gene: 7. The CDR3 region has the DNA TGTGCCAGCATACCTGGCGGGAGATACAATGAGCAGTTCTTC. Translation: CASIPGGRYNEQFF.

The J gene is TRBJ2-5, the V gene TRBV7-2; no definite D call. Trimming removed 0 bases from V and 5 bases from J, with 10 bases in between. The CDR3 length is 14 residues. Germline CDR1 SGHTA, CDR2 FQGNSA. The CDR3 protein is CASSLAGFRETQYF. The CDR3 DNA reads as TGTGCCAGCAGCTTAGCAGGGTTTCGGGAGACCCAGTACTTC.

The chain carries TRBV10-3 and TRBJ2-3, with 8 positions matching TRBD2. V lost 0 bases and J lost 4; bases outside the gene matches: 6. Germline assignment: CDR1 ENHRY and CDR2 SYGVKD. This CDR3 contains 16 residues. CDR3 in amino acids: CAISESAGGGADTQYF. CDR3 nucleotides: TGTGCCATCAGTGAGTCTGCGGGAGGAGGAGCAGATACGCAGTATTTT.

This clonotype was detected ten times or more. The CDR3 nucleotides read TGTGCCAGCAGGCGGGGACCCCCCGATACGCAGTATTTT. It translates to CASRRGPPDTQYF. V gene TRBV9 combines with J gene TRBJ2-3; possible D gene TRBD2, 6 bases. Germline V lookup: CDR1 SGDLS, CDR2 YYNGEE. With 5 bases removed from V and 6 bases from J, the gap between germline ends came to 13 bases. The CDR3 has 13 amino acids.

This clonotype was detected ten times or more. V and J are TRBV5-1 and TRBJ2-7, with 14 positions matching TRBD2. Trimming took 4 bases from V and 6 from J; bases not matched to a gene: 9. The CDR3 is made up of 16 amino acids. Germline CDR1 is SGHRS and CDR2 is YFSETQ. CDR3 DNA: TGCGCCAGCAGCCTACGGGGGACTAGCGGGAGTGGCGAGCAGTACTTC. It specifies CASSLRGTSGSGEQYF. Combining the CDR3 with reference TRBV5-1 and TRBJ2-7 gives the whole variable domain KAGVTQTPRYLIKTRGQQVTLSCSPISGHRSVSWYQQTPGQGLQFLFEYFSETQRNKGNFPGRFSGRQFSNSRSEMNVSTLELGDSALYLCASSLRGTSGSGEQYFGPGTRLTVT.

This clonotype has a count of ten or more. The chain has TRBV2 and TRBJ2-7; D might be TRBD2 (6 bases). V was pared by 6 bases and J by 3 bases, with 18 bases between. The V gene's germline CDR1 is SNHLY and CDR2 FYNNEI. CDR3 length equals 15 residues. The CDR3 region is CASSGTPNDYYEQYF. The CDR3 region has the DNA TGTGCCAGCAGCGGGACTCCTAATGATTACTACGAGCAGTACTTC.

This chain uses TRBV2 with TRBJ1-3, with TRBD1 as a possible D gene (6 bases). The germline V gene has CDR1 SNHLY and CDR2 FYNNEI. V was cut by 3 bases and J by 7 bases, with 10 bases left in between. This CDR3 has 13 residues. The CDR3 loop reads CASSDGGMNTIYF. The CDR3 DNA sequence: TGTGCCAGCAGTGACGGGGGCATGAACACCATATATTTT.

This rearrangement joins TRBV10-3 to TRBJ2-7; 10 nucleotides align to TRBD2. This CDR3 comprises 15 residues. The germline V gene encodes CDR1 ENHRY and CDR2 SYGVKD. Trimming took 6 bases from V and 2 from J; bases not matched to a gene: 7. The CDR3 nucleotides are TGTGCCATCAGAAGTAATAGCGGGGGGCCCTACGAGCAGTACTTC. Amino acids: CAIRSNSGGPYEQYF.

V is TRBV20-1 and J is TRBJ1-2; D is ambiguous. Per the germline V gene, CDR1 is DFQATT and CDR2 is SNEGSKA (reference sequence). Trimming cost V 6 bases and J 1 base, with 12 bases left between them. CDR3 length equals 13 residues. The CDR3 nucleotides are TGCAGTGCCAACATCGGATATAACTATGGCTACACCTTC. This encodes CSANIGYNYGYTF.

There are a few counts of this clonotype. The rearrangement joins TRBV20-1 to TRBJ2-7, with 8 positions matching TRBD2. Trimming cost V 2 bases and J 6 bases; bases outside gene matches: 0. Germline CDR1 and CDR2: DFQATT and SNEGSKA (reference sequence). The CDR3 is 11 residues long. CDR3 in amino acids: CSARLAGEQYF. The CDR3 bases are TGCAGTGCTAGACTAGCGGGCGAGCAGTACTTC.

This clonotype was counted ten times or more. V usage is TRBV20-1 and J usage is TRBJ1-4, with a weak D call TRBD1 (5 bases). CDR3 length: 15 amino acids. Trimming removed 6 bases at V and 8 bases at J, with 22 bases between. Germline values: CDR1 DFQATT, CDR2 SNEGSKA (reference sequence). In nucleotides, the CDR3 is TGCAGTGCATTAGAAAGGGGAAGACTCCAAGAAAAACTGTTTTTT. Translation: CSALERGRLQEKLFF.

This clonotype appeared many times. The gene calls are TRBV11-2 and TRBJ2-1; D is undetermined. Germline V gene sequence: CDR1 SGHAT, CDR2 FQNNGV. CDR3 length equals 15 residues. Trimming removed 1 base from V and 9 bases from J, with 16 bases in between. In DNA form, the CDR3 reads TGTGCCAGCAGCTTAGGAGGTCTGGGAACGTTTGAGCAGTTCTTC. Protein product: CASSLGGLGTFEQFF.

This clonotype was found many times. The V and J genes are TRBV5-1 and TRBJ2-2; no clear D gene. This CDR3 is built from 11 residues. Germline CDR1 is SGHRS and CDR2 is YFSETQ. The ends were cut back, 8 bases at V and 8 bases at J, with 10 bases in the middle. The CDR3 is CASETSGELFF. CDR3 DNA sequence: TGCGCCAGTGAAACGAGTGGGGAGCTGTTTTTT.

This clonotype was observed at least ten times. J is TRBJ1-3 and V is TRBV20-1, with a weak D call TRBD1 (5 bases). This CDR3 spans 16 amino acids. The germline V gene encodes CDR1 DFQATT and CDR2 SNEGSKA (reference sequence). V was cut by 1 base and J by 0 bases, with 13 bases left in between. CDR3 loop: CSARVGGEVSGNTIYF. The DNA of the CDR3 is TGCAGTGCTAGAGTTGGGGGGGAAGTCTCTGGAAACACCATATATTTT.

This clonotype was found many times. V gene TRBV19 combines with J gene TRBJ1-2; 7 nucleotides line up with TRBD1. Germline CDR1 is LNHDA and CDR2 is SQIVND (reference sequence). The CDR3 is 16 residues long. V lost 5 bases, J lost 2 bases, and 11 bases stayed unmatched. In nucleotides, the CDR3 is TGTGCCAGTAGTTCTGATACAGGGGTCTTAAACTATGGCTACACCTTC. It yields the protein CASSSDTGVLNYGYTF.

This clonotype was recorded a few times. This CDR3 reads CATSVSPANYGYTF. CDR3 DNA sequence: TGTGCCACCAGCGTCAGTCCAGCTAACTATGGCTACACCTTC. The chain employs TRBV15 and TRBJ1-2; D unresolved. CDR3 size: 14 residues. Between the trimmed V and J ends, which lost 5 bases and 0 bases, there was a span of 10 bases. Germline loops: CDR1 LNHNV, CDR2 YYDKDF (reference sequence).

The chain links TRBV2 to TRBJ1-1; TRBD1 might be the D (5 bases). Between the trimmed V and J ends, which lost 5 bases and 1 base, there was a span of 8 bases. Per the germline V gene, CDR1 is SNHLY and CDR2 is FYNNEI. The CDR3 extends over 13 amino acids. The CDR3 DNA sequence: TGTGCCAGCAGTAAGGGGCGGAACACTGAAGCTTTCTTT. This sequence encodes CASSKGRNTEAFF.

This clonotype was counted a single time. J is TRBJ1-1 and V is TRBV10-3; 8 nucleotides match TRBD1. V dropped 6 bases and J dropped 2; count of bases not matched to a gene: 5. Per germline, CDR1 ENHRY and CDR2 SYGVKD. This CDR3 has 14 residues. The CDR3: CAIRDPGGNTEAFF. For the CDR3, the DNA is TGTGCCATCAGGGACCCAGGGGGCAACACTGAAGCTTTCTTT.

The chain has TRBV14 and TRBJ1-2; D not resolved. CDR3 size: 12 residues. The germline CDR1 and CDR2 sequences are SGHDN and FVKESK. V dropped 3 bases and J dropped 4 bases, with 6 bases sitting between them. The CDR3 DNA reads as TGTGCCAGCAGCCATAACAGCTATGGCTACACCTTC. Its translation: CASSHNSYGYTF.

A remark on this clonotype: Since the CDR3 does not end with the conserved phenylalanine or tryptophan, this likely comes from a read error. V usage is TRBV6-5 and J usage is TRBJ2-3; 8 nucleotides match TRBD2. In germline, CDR1 is MNHEY, CDR2 SVGAGI. The CDR3 spans 15 residues. V lost 2 bases and J lost 6; bases outside the gene matches: 7. This CDR3 reads CASSYGGKRGDTQYL. As DNA, the CDR3 is TGTGCCAGCAGTTACGGAGGGAAGCGGGGGGATACGCAGTATCTT.

A remark on this clonotype: Given a much more abundant clone one base away, this may be a read error. The chain recombines TRBV6-5 with TRBJ2-7; no reliable D call. Germline CDR1 and CDR2: MNHEY and SVGAGI. Trimming took off 8 bases at V and 2 bases at J, with 13 bases between the two ends. This CDR3 spans 13 amino acids. The DNA for the CDR3 is TGTGCCAGCGGTTCCCGGATGGCCTACGAGCAGTACTTC. Translated: CASGSRMAYEQYF.